The 26 T cell receptor beta chains reported below all come from one sample, sequenced in a study of early T cells in non-severe SARS-CoV-2 infection. From the 5' RACE reads, TCRdb called clonotypes with MiXCR, one entry per CDR3 protein. The sample lists about 35,000 distinct CDR3 sequences; around 4.1% were seen once. The sample consisted of whole blood. All receptors derive from an adult who was a healthcare worker with PCR-confirmed SARS-CoV-2 infection or an uninfected control (not recorded which).

This clonotype has at least ten counts. The gene calls are TRBV7-9 and TRBJ1-2; D gene unclear. CDR3 length equals 14 residues. Per the germline V gene, CDR1 is SEHNR and CDR2 is FQNEAQ (reference sequence). Trimming removed 6 bases at V and 0 bases at J, with 11 bases between. The chain's CDR3 is CASSGQSSNYGYTF. The CDR3 bases are TGTGCCAGCAGTGGCCAATCCTCTAACTATGGCTACACCTTC.

There are many counts of this clonotype. This chain links TRBV5-1 with TRBJ1-1; the match to TRBD1 covers 7 bases. The ends lost 0 bases at V and 4 bases at J; junction bases unmatched: 3. The CDR3 extends over 14 amino acids. Germline V CDR1 and CDR2: SGHRS, YFSETQ. In DNA form, the CDR3 reads TGCGCCAGCAGCTTGGCCGGGACAGTCACTGAAGCTTTCTTT. Its translation is CASSLAGTVTEAFF. Full variable domain (outside the CDR3, taken from reference TRBV5-1 and TRBJ1-1): KAGVTQTPRYLIKTRGQQVTLSCSPISGHRSVSWYQQTPGQGLQFLFEYFSETQRNKGNFPGRFSGRQFSNSRSEMNVSTLELGDSALYLCASSLAGTVTEAFFGQGTRLTVV.

This clonotype came up many times. The chain joins TRBV5-1 to TRBJ2-1, with 9 bases fitting TRBD2. Germline-derived CDR1 and CDR2 are SGHRS and YFSETQ. There are 15 residues in the CDR3. V shed 0 bases, J shed 7 bases, and the junction held 5 bases outside the gene matches. In DNA form, the CDR3 reads TGCGCCAGCAGCTTGGCTGCTAGCGGGACTAATGAGCAGTTCTTC. Protein: CASSLAASGTNEQFF.

This clonotype was seen at least ten times. This chain links TRBV18 with TRBJ2-7, with D possibly being TRBD1 or TRBD2 (6 bases each). The germline gives CDR1 KGHSH, CDR2 LQKENI. V lost 0 bases and J 2 bases, leaving 14 bases between the germline ends. This CDR3 has 16 amino acids. The CDR3 is CASSPPGGQGTYEQYF. The CDR3 DNA sequence: TGTGCCAGCTCACCACCAGGGGGGCAGGGCACCTACGAGCAGTACTTC.

In its sample, this clonotype was seen a few times. The chain is built from TRBV7-8 and TRBJ1-5; D not certain. This CDR3 has 16 amino acids. V shed 1 base and J shed 5 bases, with 15 bases lying between them. CDR1 is SGHVS, CDR2 FQNEAQ, per germline. The CDR3 DNA reads TGTGCCAGCAGCTTAGTTGGGCCCGGGCGGGATCAGCCCCAGCATTTT. Its translation is CASSLVGPGRDQPQHF.

This clonotype occurred many times. This chain joins TRBV6-6 and TRBJ1-6; D is possibly TRBD1 (5 bases). Germline CDR1 and CDR2: MNHNY and SVGAGI (reference sequence). This CDR3 has 15 amino acids. V was cut by 0 bases and J by 7 bases, with 10 bases left in between. The CDR3 sequence is CASSYSSSGNSPLHF. CDR3 in DNA: TGTGCCAGCAGTTACTCGAGTTCAGGGAATTCACCCCTCCACTTT.

At least ten counts were recorded for this clonotype. The rearrangement uses TRBV7-2 and TRBJ1-5; TRBD1 might be the D (6 bases). The germline V gene encodes CDR1 SGHTA and CDR2 FQGNSA. There are 16 residues in the CDR3. V was trimmed by 2 bases and J by 2 bases, leaving 13 bases between them. Here the CDR3 DNA reads TGTGCCAGCAGCTTAATAGGGGGGCAGGGCAATCAGCCCCAGCATTTT. This gives the protein CASSLIGGQGNQPQHF.

This clonotype was seen a few times. The chain has TRBV7-6 and TRBJ2-3; the D is unclear. The germline CDR1 and CDR2 sequences are SGHVS and FNYEAQ. The CDR3 length is 13 residues. V was pared by 11 bases and J by 0 bases, with 12 bases between. CDR3 nucleotide sequence: TGTGCCGCCGGGTCCCTGAGCACAGATACGCAGTATTTT. Translated, it gives CAAGSLSTDTQYF.

This clonotype occurred many times. This rearrangement joins TRBV6-1 to TRBJ1-1; 7 bases map to TRBD1. Germline loops: CDR1 MNHNS, CDR2 SASEGT. The CDR3 extends over 13 amino acids. V lost 7 bases, J lost 6 bases, and 8 bases stayed unmatched. This chain's CDR3 is CASIRDSIAEAFF. CDR3 bases: TGTGCCAGCATTCGGGACAGTATCGCTGAAGCTTTCTTT.

This clonotype was picked up a small number of times. The chain combines TRBV7-9 with TRBJ1-5; D not resolved. Germline V gene data show CDR1 as SEHNR and CDR2 as FQNEAQ (reference sequence). Trimming stripped 1 base from V and 0 bases from J, with 7 bases between. The CDR3 sequence is 15 residues long. The DNA for the CDR3 is TGTGCCAGCAGCTTAGGAGGGTTTAGCAATCAGCCCCAGCATTTT. This gives the protein CASSLGGFSNQPQHF.

This clonotype was counted ten times or more. V and J are TRBV5-4 and TRBJ1-2, with D perhaps TRBD1 (6 bases). The CDR3 runs to 15 residues. The germline V gene has CDR1 SGHNT and CDR2 YYREEE (reference sequence). V was shortened by 0 bases and J by 6 bases, with 15 bases between the two germline ends. The CDR3: CASSLAGQGKDGYTF. CDR3 sequence (DNA): TGTGCCAGCAGCTTGGCCGGGCAGGGGAAAGATGGCTACACCTTC.

This clonotype appeared many times. The rearrangement joins TRBV29-1 to TRBJ1-4; weak D call: TRBD1 (5 bases). Germline values: CDR1 SQVTM, CDR2 ANQGSEA. V lost 0 bases and J 8 bases, leaving 10 bases between the germline ends. This CDR3 has 13 residues. CDR3 DNA sequence: TGCAGCGTTGAAGACTGGGGGAGCGAAAAACTGTTTTTT. It is translated as CSVEDWGSEKLFF. The whole variable domain, remainder taken from reference TRBV29-1 and TRBJ1-4, is SAVISQKPSRDICQRGTSLTIQCQVDSQVTMMFWYRQQPGQSLTLIATANQGSEATYESGFVIDKFPISRPNLTFSTLTVSNMSPEDSSIYLCSVEDWGSEKLFFGSGTQLSVL.

This clonotype has more than one count but fewer than ten. J is TRBJ2-1 and V is TRBV9; 12 bases match TRBD2. Germline lookup yields CDR1 SGDLS and CDR2 YYNGEE. Losses at the gene ends were 0 bases for V and 9 bases for J; bases not matched to a gene: 4. The CDR3 is made up of 15 amino acids. The DNA for the CDR3 is TGTGCCAGCAGCGTAGGACTAGCGGGAGAGAGTGAGCAGTTCTTC. Translated: CASSVGLAGESEQFF.

This clonotype was counted at least ten times. This CDR3 reads CASSLVGTGNEQYF. The CDR3 bases are TGTGCCAGCAGCTTAGTTGGGACAGGGAACGAGCAGTACTTC. The V and J genes are TRBV7-2 and TRBJ2-7; 9 bases map to TRBD1. Per the germline V gene, CDR1 is SGHTA and CDR2 is FQGNSA. J was trimmed by 5 bases and V by 1 base; bases with no gene match: 3. The CDR3 extends over 14 amino acids.

This clonotype showed up many times. The V gene is TRBV5-1, the J gene TRBJ2-5; no firm D call. This CDR3 spans 12 amino acids. V lost 0 bases to trimming and J lost 5 bases, with 5 bases between them. The germline V gene encodes CDR1 SGHRS and CDR2 YFSETQ. For the CDR3, the DNA is TGCGCCAGCAGCTTGGGCCAGGAGACCCAGTACTTC. This gives the protein CASSLGQETQYF.

This clonotype was observed at least ten times. The chain carries TRBV20-1 and TRBJ2-1; 8 bases line up with TRBD2. CDR3 length: 15 amino acids. Per germline, CDR1 DFQATT and CDR2 SNEGSKA (reference sequence). Trimming removed 4 bases from V and 3 bases from J; junction bases left unmatched: 8. CDR3 loop: CSANLPGLDYNEQFF. The CDR3 region has the DNA TGCAGTGCTAATCTACCGGGACTAGACTACAATGAGCAGTTCTTC.

This clonotype was detected many times. The gene calls are TRBV29-1 and TRBJ2-2; 9 positions match TRBD2. Germline CDR1 and CDR2: SQVTM and ANQGSEA. J gave up 6 bases and V 7 bases, and 6 bases lay outside the gene matches. The CDR3 extends over 13 amino acids. CDR3 in DNA: TGCAGCGGGCGGGAGGGAGACCCCGGGGAGCTGTTTTTT. It specifies CSGREGDPGELFF.

This clonotype has ten or more counts. V usage is TRBV18 and J usage is TRBJ2-7; 8 bases are a match to TRBD2. The CDR3 spans 12 residues. The trim removed 6 bases at V and 7 bases at J, leaving 5 bases unmatched. The germline V gene has CDR1 KGHSH and CDR2 LQKENI. The CDR3 nucleotides are TGTGCCAGCTCCGAACGGGGGGGAGAGCAGTACTTC. Its protein is CASSERGGEQYF.

The table lists this clonotype with many counts. V is TRBV7-3 and J is TRBJ2-1; 13 bases align to TRBD2. V shed 4 bases, J shed 11 bases, and the junction held 5 bases outside the gene matches. The CDR3 spans 14 residues. Germline V lookup: CDR1 SGHTA, CDR2 FQGTGA. The DNA for the CDR3 is TGTGCCAGCAGCTCCCCGGGACTAGCGGGAAAGCAGTTCTTC. Protein product: CASSSPGLAGKQFF.

This clonotype was detected many times. This chain joins TRBV7-6 and TRBJ2-5; D remains ambiguous. V was cut by 1 base and J by 0 bases, with 9 bases left in between. The germline V gene has CDR1 SGHVS and CDR2 FNYEAQ. The length of the CDR3 is 15 residues. CDR3 sequence reads: CASSLVFENQETQYF. The DNA for the CDR3 is TGTGCCAGCAGCTTAGTTTTCGAAAACCAAGAGACCCAGTACTTC.

This clonotype was picked up many times. The chain couples TRBV7-8 to TRBJ1-2; the match to TRBD1 covers 7 bases. The germline gives CDR1 SGHVS, CDR2 FQNEAQ. The CDR3 extends over 15 amino acids. With V trimmed by 5 bases and J by 3 bases, 9 bases remained unmatched. CDR3: CASSGEGGLDYGYTF. DNA of the CDR3: TGTGCCAGCAGCGGAGAAGGGGGCCTGGACTATGGCTACACCTTC.

This clonotype has at least ten counts. The rearrangement links TRBV7-9 to TRBJ1-1; no definite D call. The CDR3 length is 14 residues. Looked up from germline, CDR1 is SEHNR and CDR2 is FQNEAQ (reference sequence). The ends were cut back, 6 bases at V and 0 bases at J, with 11 bases in the middle. CDR3 in DNA: TGTGCCAGCAGACCACCAGGAATGAACACTGAAGCTTTCTTT. This gives the protein CASRPPGMNTEAFF.

V usage is TRBV20-1 and J usage is TRBJ2-3, with 10 bases that match TRBD2. This CDR3 is 16 amino acids long. V was pared by 6 bases and J by 3 bases, with 12 bases of the junction left unmatched. The germline V gene has CDR1 DFQATT and CDR2 SNEGSKA (reference sequence). Written as DNA, the CDR3 is TGCAGTGCCGTAGACTCCGTTAGCGGGAGGACAGATACGCAGTATTTT. It is translated as CSAVDSVSGRTDTQYF.

This clonotype has at least ten counts. V and J are TRBV5-1 and TRBJ2-5; either TRBD1 or TRBD2 may supply D (6 bases each). Germline V gene lookup returns CDR1 SGHRS and CDR2 YFSETQ. Trimming removed 1 base at V and 3 bases at J, with 16 bases between. The CDR3 has 16 residues. In nucleotides, the CDR3 is TGCGCCAGCAGCTTGTCGGGGGCCACCTCAAAAGAGACCCAGTACTTC. This encodes CASSLSGATSKETQYF.

This clonotype was counted at least ten times. The chain carries TRBV5-1 and TRBJ2-3; D is unclear. The V gene's germline CDR1 is SGHRS and CDR2 YFSETQ. The CDR3 runs to 14 residues. The V gene lost 0 bases and the J gene lost 4 bases, with 9 bases spanning the gap. The CDR3 DNA follows: TGCGCCAGCAGCTTGGCAGACGGATCAGATACGCAGTATTTT. This codes for CASSLADGSDTQYF. The variable domain in full, completed from reference TRBV5-1 and TRBJ2-3, reads KAGVTQTPRYLIKTRGQQVTLSCSPISGHRSVSWYQQTPGQGLQFLFEYFSETQRNKGNFPGRFSGRQFSNSRSEMNVSTLELGDSALYLCASSLADGSDTQYFGPGTRLTVL.

In its sample, this clonotype was seen many times. The chain combines TRBV5-6 with TRBJ1-2; D perhaps matches TRBD1 (6 bases). Trimming stripped 4 bases from V and 4 bases from J, with 20 bases between. Germline V gene sequence: CDR1 SGHDT, CDR2 YYEEEE. The CDR3 contains 16 residues. The CDR3 nucleotides read TGTGCCAGCAGCCAGCTGACAGGTCAATTGGGCTATGGCTACACCTTC. It translates to CASSQLTGQLGYGYTF.